This T cell receptor beta chain was identified during a study of blood T cell repertoires in COVID-19. Germline V gives CDR1 SQVTM, CDR2 ANQGSEA. The germline V and J ends were trimmed by 6 bases and 5 bases, with 13 bases remaining between them. This CDR3 is built from 13 residues. Authors' methods: Amplification of reference gene primers was used by the study to estimate nucleated cell counts. Method: immunoSEQ multiplex PCR; TCRdb's copy keeps in-frame clones and lacks some. Clone size and the V and J calls come from that table; the DNA yielded D and trimming. The sample yields approximately 350,000 clones, 80% to 90% seen once. Across about two dozen US areas, participants ranged in age from about 18 to 90 years.

Source material: PBMCs or T cells enriched from blood (not recorded which). The rearrangement joins TRBV29-1 to TRBJ1-4; D possibly corresponds to TRBD1 (5 bases). This sequence was found in a man between 18 and 35 years old who had recovered from COVID-19. The DNA of the CDR3 is TGCAGCGTCCTCAGGGAGGCAAATGAAAAACTGTTTTTT. Translation gives CSVLREANEKLFF.